This paragraph covers one T cell receptor (beta chain) sequence. The CDR3 has 15 amino acids. Per germline, CDR1 MNHNY and CDR2 SVGAGI (reference sequence). The V gene end was trimmed by 6 bases and the J gene end by 10 bases; junction bases not matched to a gene: 8. The sample belongs to a study of control samples from healthy donors and cancer patients. Sequenced by immunoSEQ multiplex PCR; TCRdb stores in-frame clones only, minus some. The sample lists around 94,000 clones, around 87% seen once, with 0.95% to 1.5% in the top ten. The chain combines TRBV6-6 with TRBJ2-1, with 14 positions matching TRBD2. The source of this sequence is a woman in her forties or fifties in good health. Sequencing was done on a sample of blood. The CDR3 DNA follows: TGTGCCAGCAGGGGGACTAGCGGGAGACAGGGCGAGCAGTTCTTC. It translates to CASRGTSGRQGEQFF.